This T cell receptor beta chain emerged from a study of response to subunit inactivated influenza vaccine. This clonotype was detected only a few times. Its antigen is undetermined. Overall study findings and caveats: Few new T cells, the authors suggested, are recruited by each seasonal influenza vaccination.

This CDR3 is 15 amino acids long. Per the germline V gene, CDR1 is SGHTA and CDR2 is FQGNSA. Trimming took 4 bases from V and 2 from J; bases not matched to a gene: 5. TCRdb used MiXCR to reprocess the RT-PCR reads, holding one entry per CDR3 protein. The sample contains about 700,000 distinct CDR3 sequences, approximately 15% of which appear only once. The gene calls are TRBV7-2 and TRBJ2-7; TRBD2 matches 10 bases. The sequencing used PBMCs from blood, collected 14 to 15 days before vaccination. The TCR comes from a man between 45 and 60 years old who received an inactivated influenza vaccine. The DNA for the CDR3 is TGTGCCAGCAGCTCCCAAGCGGGGGGGCCCTACGAGCAGTACTTC. This sequence encodes CASSSQAGGPYEQYF.